One sample yielded the 13 T cell receptor beta chains listed below, sequenced in a study of T cells in Graves' hyperthyroidism and ophthalmopathy. Amplified TCR beta CDR3 regions came from RNA transcripts. During a first-round RT-PCR of the TCR CDR3, the HTBI primer set was used. MiXCR was run by TCRdb on the multiplex PCR reads, yielding one entry per CDR3 protein. The sample lists fewer than 500,000 distinct CDR3 sequences, roughly 14% occurring once. Sequencing was done on a sample of blood. The receptors originated from a man between 18 and 35 years old with Graves' ophthalmopathy.

This chain links TRBV20-1 with TRBJ1-4, with D perhaps TRBD1 (5 bases). V lost 0 bases, J lost 8 bases, and 16 bases lay in between. This CDR3 has 15 residues. Germline V CDR1 and CDR2: DFQATT, SNEGSKA (reference sequence). As DNA, the CDR3 is TGCAGTGCTAGAGATTGGGGCAGGGAGGGCGAAAAACTGTTTTTT. Its translation: CSARDWGREGEKLFF.

This clonotype was seen at least ten times. This chain connects TRBV6-1 to TRBJ1-6; D may be TRBD1 (5 bases). CDR3 length equals 12 residues. V lost 8 bases to trimming and J lost 10 bases, with 12 bases between them. Germline CDR1 and CDR2: MNHNS and SASEGT. The CDR3 DNA follows: TGTGCCAGCGGCAGGGAGAACTCACCCCTCCACTTT. This gives the protein CASGRENSPLHF.

The chain has TRBV4-1 and TRBJ1-3; D is unresolved. Germline CDR1 reads MGHRA; CDR2 reads YSYEKL. Trimming shortened V by 5 bases and J by 0 bases, and 17 bases separated the two germline ends. This CDR3 has 17 amino acids. The CDR3 DNA follows: TGCGCCAGCAGCTCGTCCGGGTATGCCTTCTCTGGAAACACCATATATTTT. Translating it yields CASSSSGYAFSGNTIYF.

Points on this clonotype: A much larger clone differs from this one at a single base, so this may be a read error. The V and J genes are TRBV20-1 and TRBJ2-7, with D perhaps matching TRBD1 or TRBD2 (5 bases each). Germline CDR1 DFQATT, CDR2 SNEGSKA (reference sequence). With 4 bases removed from V and 5 bases from J, the gap between germline ends came to 12 bases. CDR3 length: 12 amino acids. The chain's CDR3 is CSAKGYGDEQYF. The CDR3 DNA reads as TGCAGTGCTAAGGGGTACGGGGACGAGCAGTACTTC.

In its sample, this clonotype was seen many times. This chain links TRBV27 with TRBJ1-2; 9 bases are shared with TRBD1. Germline V gene sequence: CDR1 MNHEY, CDR2 SMNVEV (reference sequence). The CDR3 is 15 amino acids. Losses at the gene ends were 7 bases for V and 3 bases for J; bases not matched to a gene: 9. CDR3 loop: CASTPDRGRYYGYTF. CDR3 in DNA: TGTGCCAGCACCCCGGACAGGGGCCGGTACTATGGCTACACCTTC.

For this clonotype: A much larger clone lies a single base off, so this may be a read error. This sequence joins TRBV30 and TRBJ2-1; D is perhaps TRBD2 (6 bases). CDR1 and CDR2 (germline): GTSNPN, SVGIG (reference sequence). V was cut by 7 bases and J by 2 bases, with 12 bases left in between. There are 13 residues in the CDR3. The CDR3 sequence is CASSASAYNEQFF. In nucleotides, the CDR3 is TGTGCCTCCTCGGCTAGCGCCTACAATGAGCAGTTCTTC.

This clonotype was recorded at least ten times. The V and J genes are TRBV12-3 or TRBV12-4 and TRBJ1-1; 7 bases map to TRBD1. V was clipped by 6 bases and J by 1 base; unmatched bases: 5. The CDR3 consists of 14 residues. The CDR3: CASRLTGPNTEAFF. CDR3 nucleotides: TGTGCCAGCAGACTGACAGGGCCGAACACTGAAGCTTTCTTT.

The rearrangement joins TRBV2 to TRBJ2-5; 10 bases match TRBD2. This CDR3 is built from 14 residues. The trim removed 2 bases at V and 4 bases at J, leaving 1 base unmatched. Germline CDR1 reads SNHLY; CDR2 reads FYNNEI. The CDR3 sequence is CASSELAGGETQYF. The CDR3 nucleotides are TGTGCCAGCAGTGAATTAGCGGGGGGAGAGACCCAGTACTTC.

This clonotype was seen many times. The chain is built from TRBV6-1 and TRBJ2-3; D unresolved. The germline V and J ends were trimmed by 7 bases and 2 bases, with 16 bases remaining between them. Germline-derived CDR1 and CDR2 are MNHNS and SASEGT. The CDR3 runs to 15 residues. This CDR3 is CASKRTRLPTDTQYF. The CDR3 DNA is TGTGCCAGCAAACGAACGCGACTCCCCACAGATACGCAGTATTTT.

This clonotype appeared many times. This chain connects TRBV11-3 to TRBJ2-1; D uncertain. The V end was cut by 7 bases, the J end by 6 bases, with 16 bases between. The germline V gene encodes CDR1 SGHNT and CDR2 YENEEA. The CDR3 contains 14 residues. The CDR3 loop is CASTRYRQINEQFF. The CDR3 DNA reads as TGTGCCAGCACCAGATATAGGCAGATCAATGAGCAGTTCTTC.

This clonotype has at least ten counts. The chain has TRBV14 and TRBJ2-2; D possibly matches TRBD1 or TRBD2 (5 bases each). V lost 5 bases and J lost 6, with 16 bases in between. This CDR3 has 15 residues. CDR1 and CDR2 from the germline V gene are SGHDN and FVKESK. The CDR3 DNA is TGTGCCAGCAGCGCAGGGAGATGGGTGTCCGGGGAGCTGTTTTTT. Protein sequence: CASSAGRWVSGELFF.

This clonotype was recorded a few times. The chain is built from TRBV5-1 and TRBJ2-7; unclear D gene. This CDR3 has 14 residues. Germline V gene lookup returns CDR1 SGHRS and CDR2 YFSETQ. The V and J ends lost 0 bases and 6 bases respectively, with 13 bases between them. The chain's CDR3 is CASSLGVGPPEQYF. CDR3 in DNA: TGCGCCAGCAGCTTGGGGGTCGGACCTCCCGAGCAGTACTTC.

This clonotype was picked up many times. The chain combines TRBV12-3 or TRBV12-4 with TRBJ2-2, with TRBD2 matching over 8 bases. V shed 5 bases and J 6 bases; nucleotides not matched to a gene: 2. The length of the CDR3 is 13 residues. The CDR3 is CASSPGLAGELFF. The CDR3 DNA reads TGTGCCAGCAGTCCGGGACTAGCCGGGGAGCTGTTTTTT.